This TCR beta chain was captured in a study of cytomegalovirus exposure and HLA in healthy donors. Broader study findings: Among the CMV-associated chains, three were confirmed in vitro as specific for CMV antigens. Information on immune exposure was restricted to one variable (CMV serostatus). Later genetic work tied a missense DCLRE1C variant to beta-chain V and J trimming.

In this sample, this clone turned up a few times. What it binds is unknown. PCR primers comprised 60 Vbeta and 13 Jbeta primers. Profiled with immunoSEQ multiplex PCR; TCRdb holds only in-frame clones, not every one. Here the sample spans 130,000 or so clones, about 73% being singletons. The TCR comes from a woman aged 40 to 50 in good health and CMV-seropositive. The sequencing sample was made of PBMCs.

Here the CDR3 DNA reads TGTGCCATCGGGTCGGGGGGGAACACCTACGAGCAGTACTTC. Translation: CAIGSGGNTYEQYF. The chain is built from TRBV10-3 and TRBJ2-7; 8 positions agree with TRBD2. The CDR3 is 14 amino acids. The germline gives CDR1 ENHRY, CDR2 SYGVKD. The V segment lost 8 bases and the J segment 2 bases; nucleotides outside the gene matches: 8.